The rows below give T cell receptor beta chains drawn from one sample of a study of blood T cells in healthy people across ages. MiXCR was run by TCRdb on the 5' RACE reads, yielding one entry per CDR3 protein. The sample lists some 800,000 distinct CDR3 sequences, just under 25% occurring once. The sample was also linked to a second study, of T cells of mothers and their children.

Sample: blood. These receptors originate from a boy aged 5-17 years in good health. Both conserved end residues are part of each CDR3. Fields, in order: CDR3 protein, J gene, V gene.

CASADASGFTYEQYF,TRBJ2-7,TRBV27
CASSRSGIGYADTQYF,TRBJ2-3,TRBV12-3/TRBV12-4
CASSPHAGLAYEQYF,.,TRBV7-9
CSARLTEAFF,TRBJ1-1,TRBV29-1
CASSQIPSGSLDTQYF,TRBJ2-3,TRBV4-1
CSVEDAGKSTGELFF,TRBJ2-2,TRBV29-1
CASSLAGHTGELFF,TRBJ2-2,TRBV6-5
CATSKDYRYEQYF,.,TRBV15
CASSVGILGNTEAFF,TRBJ1-1,TRBV9
CASRPVAGVNTGELFF,TRBJ2-2,TRBV7-9
CASSLPGSYNEQFF,TRBJ2-1,TRBV25-1
CATSTTREGYNEQFF,TRBJ2-1,TRBV24-1
CAWSSGLRDTQYF,TRBJ2-3,TRBV30
CASSPLKDSYGQYF,TRBJ2-7,TRBV18
CSDIGDGSNYGYTF,TRBJ1-2,TRBV29-1
CSVTDSSSYEQYF,TRBJ2-7,TRBV29-1
CASRGRGQGDAGANVLTF,TRBJ2-6,TRBV19
CASSFPQRGTNEKLFF,TRBJ1-4,TRBV12-3/TRBV12-4
CASSLEGTLGEQYF,TRBJ2-7,TRBV28
CASSSWTSGTYNEQFF,TRBJ2-1,TRBV28
CSASFQFYEQYF,TRBJ2-7,TRBV20-1
CASSLDWGEETQYF,TRBJ2-5,TRBV12-3/TRBV12-4
CASSQDSRLAGGYNEQFF,TRBJ2-1,TRBV4-2
CSARTGRETQPQHF,TRBJ1-5,TRBV20-1
CASSISRGPIQETQYF,TRBJ2-5,TRBV6-1
CASSWGPQEPSVGYTF,TRBJ1-2,TRBV6-2/TRBV6-3
CASSLEGGDRGRDEQFF,TRBJ2-1,TRBV5-1
CASSMNPGKSETQYF,TRBJ2-5,TRBV5-1
CSVGLAGEYEQYF,TRBJ2-7,TRBV29-1
CASSRGGIYSEQYF,TRBJ2-7,TRBV7-2
CASSLLSLHYGYTF,TRBJ1-2,TRBV5-6
CATGEAAGGMYEQYF,.,TRBV7-2
CTLAQGTSYEQYF,.,TRBV6-1
CASSLEPHGLLDDGANVLTF,TRBJ2-6,TRBV28
CASSFEPGQTEETQYF,TRBJ2-5,TRBV5-1
CSAGDPEPSTDTQYF,TRBJ2-3,TRBV20-1
CASSPQATSVETQYF,TRBJ2-5,TRBV14
CASSYLWNAEQFF,TRBJ2-1,TRBV6-2/TRBV6-3
CASRPDGAGGFSYEQYF,TRBJ2-7,TRBV6-2/TRBV6-3
CSVGRVQETQYF,TRBJ2-5,TRBV29-1
CSVDSAGTDTQYF,TRBJ2-3,TRBV29-1
CSARLAATDTQYF,TRBJ2-3,TRBV20-1
CSAWDSDKNIQYF,TRBJ2-4,TRBV20-1
CASSPRRGPEGEKLFF,TRBJ1-4,TRBV13
CASSSGQGGYIQYF,TRBJ2-4,TRBV7-2
CANSSSGSGVSYEQYF,TRBJ2-7,TRBV28
CASSLKLALSEQYF,TRBJ2-7,TRBV28
CSVEGDDSSYEQYF,TRBJ2-7,TRBV29-1
CASSPAIQETQYF,TRBJ2-5,TRBV18
CSVALTGLVHEQYF,TRBJ2-7,TRBV29-1